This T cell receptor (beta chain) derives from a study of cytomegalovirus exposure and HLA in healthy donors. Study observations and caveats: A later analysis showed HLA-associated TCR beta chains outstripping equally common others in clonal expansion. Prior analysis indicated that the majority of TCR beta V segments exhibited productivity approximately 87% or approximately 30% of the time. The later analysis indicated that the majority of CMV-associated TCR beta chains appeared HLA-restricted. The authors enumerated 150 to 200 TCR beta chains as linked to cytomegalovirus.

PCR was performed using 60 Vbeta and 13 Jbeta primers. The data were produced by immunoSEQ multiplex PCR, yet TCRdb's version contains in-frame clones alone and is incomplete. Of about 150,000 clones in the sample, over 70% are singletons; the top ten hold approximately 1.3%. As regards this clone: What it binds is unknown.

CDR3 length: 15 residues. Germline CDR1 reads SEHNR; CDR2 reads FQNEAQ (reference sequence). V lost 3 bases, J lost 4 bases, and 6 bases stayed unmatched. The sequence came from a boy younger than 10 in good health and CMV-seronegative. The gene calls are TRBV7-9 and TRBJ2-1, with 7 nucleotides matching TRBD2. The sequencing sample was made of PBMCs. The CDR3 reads CASSFGLAVYNEQFF. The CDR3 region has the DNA TGTGCCAGCAGCTTCGGGCTAGCGGTTTACAATGAGCAGTTCTTC. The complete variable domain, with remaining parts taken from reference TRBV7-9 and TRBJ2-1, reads DTGVSQNPRHKITKRGQNVTFRCDPISEHNRLYWYRQTLGQGPEFLTYFQNEAQLEKSRLLSDRFSAERPKGSFSTLEIQRTEQGDSAMYLCASSFGLAVYNEQFFGPGTRLTVL.